The clone carrying this T cell receptor (beta chain) was counted between two and nine times. Its target is unknown. The data stem from a study of T cells in Graves' hyperthyroidism and ophthalmopathy. Across the study: Before treatment of any kind, peripheral blood was taken at initial diagnosis.

Exclusion criteria comprised uncontrolled infection, other autoimmune disease, pregnancy or lactation. CDR1 is ENHRY and CDR2 is SYGVKD in the germline V gene. V was cut by 5 bases and J by 8 bases, with 12 bases left in between. There are 12 residues in the CDR3. The CDR3 regions of TCR beta were amplified from RNA transcripts. TCR CDR3 underwent first-round RT-PCR with the HTBI primer set. MiXCR was run by TCRdb on the multiplex PCR reads, yielding one entry per CDR3 protein. The table has some 320,000 distinct CDR3 sequences, roughly 13% seen once; the top ten hold roughly 33%. General observations from the study: Patients with ophthalmopathy were separated from those with stable hyperthyroidism by a 13 V-J model. Blood also held most thyroid clonotypes expanded beyond 0.001.

The J gene is TRBJ1-2, the V gene TRBV10-3; D remains ambiguous. The specimen sequenced was blood. This TCR derives from a middle-aged woman with Graves' ophthalmopathy. The CDR3 loop reads CAISPGTRGYTF. In nucleotides, the CDR3 is TGTGCCATCAGTCCCGGTACGAGGGGCTACACCTTC.